This TCR beta chain comes out of a study of blood T cell repertoires in COVID-19. V trimming: 5 bases; J trimming: 1 base; junction bases outside the gene matches: 7. This CDR3 has 15 amino acids. Per the germline V gene, CDR1 is LNHDA and CDR2 is SQIVND (reference sequence). Clones were sequenced by immunoSEQ multiplex PCR, and TCRdb holds only the in-frame ones, with some missing. The sample lists 270,000 or so clones, less than 90% occurring once. The chain uses TRBV19 and TRBJ1-1; 7 nucleotides agree with TRBD1. The sequence derives from a woman in her 30s with COVID-19, enrolled during active disease. Sequencing was performed on peripheral blood. CDR3 in amino acids: CASSLAGGKNTEAFF. Written as DNA, the CDR3 is TGTGCCAGTAGTCTCGCAGGGGGAAAGAACACTGAAGCTTTCTTT.